Many counts were recorded for the clone carrying this TCR beta chain. The sample originates from a study of regulatory T cells in long-lasting Graves disease. iRepertoire HTBI primers and Arm-PCR of CDR3 regions built TCR beta libraries. Using its own MiXCR run on the multiplex PCR reads, TCRdb lists one record per CDR3 protein. Of 450,000 to 600,000 distinct CDR3 sequences listed, roughly 13% are singletons. This sample's time point: newly diagnosed GD, antithyroid drugs for less than 3 months. From PBMCs, RNA was extracted and then used to make the TCR library. Graves' disease diagnosis relied on American Thyroid Association guidelines. The CDR3 consists of 14 residues. V lost 2 bases and J lost 9; bases outside the gene matches: 7. Germline-derived CDR1 and CDR2 are MDHEN and SYDVKM. The same specimen was also included in a second study, on T cells in Graves' hyperthyroidism and ophthalmopathy. This second report adds: Patients aged 18 to 65 had newly diagnosed hyperthyroidism of under 2 months' duration. Thyroid ultrasound, orbital computed tomography, clinical symptoms, and serum thyroxine and TRAb underpinned diagnoses.

The V gene is TRBV28, the J gene TRBJ2-1; 7 bases are shared with TRBD1. The receptor's source is a man aged 25-45 years with Graves disease. The sample consisted of peripheral blood mononuclear cells (PBMCs), taken at new diagnosis, from a patient treated with antithyroid drugs. CDR3 DNA sequence: TGTGCCAGCAGTTTACCTATGACAGGGCGTGAGCAGTTCTTC. Translated: CASSLPMTGREQFF.